Presented here are 12 T cell receptor beta chains from one specimen sequenced in a study of T cell repertoires in cytomegalovirus infection. TCRdb reprocessed the reads via MiXCR and lists one record per CDR3 protein. The table has 110,000 to 150,000 distinct CDR3 sequences, 25% to 35% seen once. For these receptors, no antigen is known. Sequenced material: CD8+ T cells from cultured PBMCs, taken from culture after CMV antigen stimulation. The receptors come from a human donor in good health (CMV status not recorded). Some clones in this sample may be carry-over from other donors' samples.

In this sample, this clonotype turned up a few times. The rearrangement uses TRBV7-4 and TRBJ1-1; D is unresolved. Per germline, CDR1 SGHVT and CDR2 SQSDAQ. Trimming cost V 5 bases and J 0 bases, with 19 bases left between them. The CDR3 is 17 amino acids. CDR3 amino acids: CASSPSDGAEVNTEAFF. CDR3 coding DNA: TGTGCCAGCAGCCCGTCGGACGGAGCTGAGGTGAACACTGAAGCTTTCTTT.

This clonotype was counted many times. CDR3 coding DNA: TGTGCCACCAGCAGAGTAAGAGGACAGGCTGGACTTGAAGCTTTCTTT. It specifies CATSRVRGQAGLEAFF. The rearrangement uses TRBV15 and TRBJ1-1; 7 nucleotides agree with TRBD1. The CDR3 is 16 amino acids. V lost 1 base, J lost 7 bases, and 12 bases stayed unmatched. Germline values: CDR1 LNHNV, CDR2 YYDKDF (reference sequence).

CDR3 residues: CASRPGQGVSYNEQFF. In DNA, the CDR3 is TGTGCCAGCCGTCCCGGACAGGGGGTTTCCTACAATGAGCAGTTCTTC. V is TRBV27 and J is TRBJ2-1; 10 nucleotides match TRBD1. The germline CDR1 and CDR2 sequences are MNHEY and SMNVEV (reference sequence). CDR3 length equals 16 residues. V was clipped by 8 bases and J by 1 base; unmatched bases: 8.

This rearrangement joins TRBV7-3 to TRBJ2-3; D unclear. This CDR3 is built from 14 residues. Germline CDR1 is SGHTA and CDR2 is FQGTGA. V was trimmed by 3 bases and J by 2 bases, leaving 9 bases between them. The CDR3 DNA follows: TGTGCCAGCAGCTTTGGGCTAGACACAGATACGCAGTATTTT. Its translation: CASSFGLDTDTQYF.

This clonotype showed up many times. The rearrangement uses TRBV7-6 and TRBJ2-7, with D uncertain. From germline, CDR1 is SGHVS and CDR2 FNYEAQ. V gave up 5 bases and J gave up 6 bases, with 14 bases separating them. This CDR3 contains 13 residues. The CDR3 DNA reads TGTGCCAGCAGCGAGTACGGAACGGGCGAGCAGTACTTC. Its translation is CASSEYGTGEQYF.

The rearrangement joins TRBV4-1 to TRBJ2-3, with a possible D match to TRBD1 (6 bases). The V end lost 4 bases, the J end lost 4 bases, and 12 bases lay between the germline ends. Germline CDR1 is MGHRA and CDR2 is YSYEKL. CDR3 size: 14 residues. The CDR3 loop reads CASSPGTRADTQYF. The CDR3 nucleotides read TGCGCCAGCAGCCCGGGGACAAGAGCAGATACGCAGTATTTT.

The table lists this clonotype with many counts. V usage is TRBV28 and J usage is TRBJ2-5; a possible D gene is TRBD1 (5 bases). CDR3 length: 14 amino acids. The germline V gene encodes CDR1 MDHEN and CDR2 SYDVKM. Between the trimmed V and J ends, which lost 5 bases and 4 bases, there was a span of 14 bases. The CDR3 region is CASSQGAAGETQYF. CDR3 bases: TGTGCCAGCAGTCAGGGTGCCGCAGGAGAGACCCAGTACTTC.

The V gene is TRBV6-6, the J gene TRBJ1-1; 9 bases map to TRBD1. Germline CDR1 reads MNHNY; CDR2 reads SVGAGI (reference sequence). The V gene end was trimmed by 7 bases and the J gene end by 1 base; junction bases not matched to a gene: 7. The CDR3 has 15 amino acids. The CDR3 region is CASTWDREGNTEAFF. The CDR3 nucleotides are TGTGCCAGCACATGGGACAGGGAGGGGAACACTGAAGCTTTCTTT.

V is TRBV6-2 or TRBV6-3 and J is TRBJ2-4; D gene uncertain. Germline assignment: CDR1 MNHEY and CDR2 SVGEGT. The CDR3 is 14 residues long. V was clipped by 0 bases and J by 5 bases, with 8 bases between them. The chain's CDR3 is CASSYSGQENIQYF. The DNA of the CDR3 is TGTGCCAGCAGTTACTCTGGGCAGGAAAACATTCAGTACTTC.

The chain has TRBV7-9 and TRBJ1-1, with D unclear. V lost 5 bases and J 8 bases, leaving 15 bases between the germline ends. The CDR3 has 13 amino acids. The germline gives CDR1 SEHNR, CDR2 FQNEAQ (reference sequence). This chain's CDR3 is CASSQTYDLEAFF. Written as DNA, the CDR3 is TGTGCCAGCAGCCAGACCTACGACCTAGAAGCTTTCTTT. Full variable domain (outside the CDR3, taken from reference TRBV7-9 and TRBJ1-1): DTGVSQNPRHKITKRGQNVTFRCDPISEHNRLYWYRQTLGQGPEFLTYFQNEAQLEKSRLLSDRFSAERPKGSFSTLEIQRTEQGDSAMYLCASSQTYDLEAFFGQGTRLTVV.

With regard to this clonotype: At one boundary the junction diverges from the germline segment, which might be a read error. The J gene is TRBJ2-5, the V gene TRBV5-3; a weak D match, TRBD1 (5 bases). TRBV5-3 is an ORF, and what it does is uncertain. CDR3 length: 19 residues. The CDR3 DNA reads as TGTGCCAGCAGCTTGGATTGGGTTGGGCGCAGGGCGATTGAAGAGACCCAGTACTTC. Encoded protein: CASSLDWVGRRAIEETQYF.

A few counts support this clonotype. The chain recombines TRBV4-1 with TRBJ2-1; no firm D call. Germline values: CDR1 MGHRA, CDR2 YSYEKL. V lost 1 base and J lost 1, with 11 bases in between. This CDR3 region has 16 residues. CDR3 loop: CASSQGAALSYNEQFF. CDR3 coding DNA: TGCGCCAGCAGCCAAGGTGCAGCACTATCCTACAATGAGCAGTTCTTC.